This TCR beta chain is from a study of blood T cell repertoires in COVID-19. CDR1 and CDR2 (germline): MNHNS, SASEGT. The CDR3 totals 13 residues. V was cut by 2 bases and J by 10 bases, with 14 bases left in between. Sequencing was performed with immunoSEQ multiplex PCR; in TCRdb, only in-frame clones are kept and a portion is missing. The profile covers approximately 34,000 clones, with 80% appearing a single time and over 13% taken by the ten largest. Sequencing was done on a sample of peripheral blood. This sequence originates from a woman aged 70-85 years with acute or convalescent COVID-19. This chain links TRBV6-1 with TRBJ1-1, with D perhaps TRBD1 (6 bases). CDR3 sequence (DNA): TGTGCCAGCAGTGAAAGGTGGGTAGGGGGAGCTTTCTTT. Its protein product is CASSERWVGGAFF.